This section outlines one T cell receptor (beta chain) sequence together with its context. The sample comes from a study of CD8 T cells in Susac syndrome. Roughly 0.45 to 1 ug RNA was reverse transcribed with random hexamers. A single record per CDR3 protein comes from TCRdb applying MiXCR to the immunoSEQ multiplex PCR reads. The sample holds 150,000 to 190,000 distinct CDR3 sequences, 85% to 95% seen once. The sample comprised CD4+ T cells from PBMCs. This TCR was sampled from a human donor with Susac syndrome.

The CDR3 DNA reads as TGTGCCAGCAGTTTCTATCCGGACAGGGGGCAGGACGAGCAGTACTTC. It translates to CASSFYPDRGQDEQYF. The gene calls are TRBV27 and TRBJ2-7, with 11 bases lining up with TRBD1. CDR3 length: 16 residues. CDR1 and CDR2 (germline): MNHEY, SMNVEV (reference sequence). V was pared by 3 bases and J by 5 bases, with 9 bases of the junction left unmatched.